This T cell receptor beta chain is from a study of shared clonotypes between healthy human individuals. Study findings and constraints: How much donors shared clonotypes was expected to be affected by sequencing depth.

A word on this clone: What it binds is not known.

The table came from immunoSEQ multiplex PCR; TCRdb's copy has only in-frame clones and leaves some out. Of 550,000 to 800,000 clones in the sample, 74% are singletons; the top ten hold 1.5% to 2%. The CDR3 totals 16 residues. The V gene end was trimmed by 5 bases and the J gene end by 2 bases; junction bases not matched to a gene: 12. Germline loops: CDR1 SQVTM, CDR2 ANQGSEA. This receptor was taken from a woman in her twenties or thirties in good health. The rearrangement joins TRBV29-1 to TRBJ1-1; 9 bases align to TRBD1. Input material: memory CD4+ T cells sorted from blood. Subset denoted: CD45RA-negative fraction. The CDR3, as DNA: TGCAGCGTTTACGACAGGGGGGCAATAGAAAACACTGAAGCTTTCTTT. Translation gives CSVYDRGAIENTEAFF.